The next 25 T cell receptor beta chains were all read from a single sample in a study of T cells in Graves' hyperthyroidism and ophthalmopathy. TCR beta CDR3 regions were amplified from RNA. HTBI primers were used for first-round RT-PCR of the TCR CDR3. One entry per CDR3 protein, called by TCRdb with MiXCR from the multiplex PCR reads. The table records about 580,000 distinct CDR3 sequences, about 14% of them present only once. The sequenced material came from blood. The receptors here all came from a woman aged 30 to 39 with Graves' hyperthyroidism that later progressed to Graves' ophthalmopathy.

The gene calls are TRBV11-2 and TRBJ1-2; TRBD1 aligns across 8 bases. Looked up from germline, CDR1 is SGHAT and CDR2 is FQNNGV. Unmatched junction bases numbered 11, after V lost 5 bases and J lost 3 bases. The CDR3 covers 16 residues. For the CDR3, the DNA is TGTGCCAGCAGCAAGAACCCCGGGACAGGACACTATGGCTACACCTTC. Its protein is CASSKNPGTGHYGYTF.

This clonotype was recorded at least ten times. V gene TRBV20-1 combines with J gene TRBJ2-7, with a weak D call TRBD2 (6 bases). Trimming removed 6 bases at V and 0 bases at J, with 12 bases between. Germline CDR1 is DFQATT and CDR2 is SNEGSKA (reference sequence). This CDR3 spans 13 amino acids. CDR3 loop: CSAGGGASYEQYF. The CDR3 DNA reads as TGCAGTGCGGGCGGCGGGGCCTCCTACGAGCAGTACTTC.

This clonotype occurred many times. The V call is TRBV5-1, the J call TRBJ2-7; TRBD2 matches at 8 bases. V lost 1 base and J lost 2; bases outside the gene matches: 2. CDR3 length equals 14 residues. Germline CDR1 reads SGHRS; CDR2 reads YFSETQ. The CDR3 DNA reads as TGCGCCAGCAGCTTGAGCGGGGGACCCTACGAGCAGTACTTC. This encodes CASSLSGGPYEQYF.

In its sample, this clonotype was seen many times. DNA for the CDR3: TGCAGTGCCCATGTCGATCGGGTCAGCACAGATACGCAGTATTTT. This sequence encodes CSAHVDRVSTDTQYF. J is TRBJ2-3 and V is TRBV20-1, with unresolved D. This CDR3 is 15 amino acids long. Germline V lookup: CDR1 DFQATT, CDR2 SNEGSKA (reference sequence). Trimming took 6 bases from V and 0 from J, leaving 16 bases between them.

This clonotype was detected many times. The rearrangement links TRBV5-5 to TRBJ1-5; 11 bases fit TRBD1. V dropped 6 bases and J dropped 5; count of bases not matched to a gene: 4. This CDR3 is 14 amino acids long. Germline assignment: CDR1 SGHKS and CDR2 YYEKEE (reference sequence). Here the CDR3 DNA reads TGTGCCAGCACTCCGGGACAGGGGGATCAGCCCCAGCATTTT. This translates into CASTPGQGDQPQHF.

In its sample, this clonotype was seen many times. This rearrangement joins TRBV2 to TRBJ1-2; D gene ambiguous. Germline V gene lookup returns CDR1 SNHLY and CDR2 FYNNEI. The CDR3 length is 12 residues. Trimming shortened V by 3 bases and J by 4 bases, and 6 bases separated the two germline ends. CDR3 in DNA: TGTGCCAGCAGTGAGCGAGGCTATGGCTACACCTTC. Its protein is CASSERGYGYTF.

This chain joins TRBV9 and TRBJ2-2; 8 positions match TRBD2. The CDR3 has 16 amino acids. The germline V gene has CDR1 SGDLS and CDR2 YYNGEE. V trimming: 4 bases; J trimming: 2 bases; junction bases outside the gene matches: 7. The CDR3 here is CASSPPGLDNTGELFF. In DNA form, the CDR3 reads TGTGCCAGCAGCCCCCCGGGACTAGATAACACCGGGGAGCTGTTTTTT.

In this sample, this clonotype turned up many times. The chain recombines TRBV12-3 or TRBV12-4 with TRBJ2-7; 12 bases are a match to TRBD1. The CDR3 consists of 14 residues. Trimming removed 6 bases from V and 6 bases from J; junction bases left unmatched: 6. CDR3 sequence: CASSLRDRGLEQYF. Written as DNA, the CDR3 is TGTGCCAGCAGCCTCCGGGACAGGGGGCTCGAGCAGTACTTC.

This clonotype was seen a handful of times. This rearrangement joins TRBV4-1 to TRBJ1-6, with unresolved D. This CDR3 is 14 amino acids long. The V end lost 0 bases, the J end lost 9 bases, and 9 bases lay between the germline ends. Germline CDR1 reads MGHRA; CDR2 reads YSYEKL. The CDR3 sequence is CASSQDPRGSPLHF. The CDR3 DNA sequence: TGCGCCAGCAGCCAAGACCCCCGGGGTTCACCCCTCCACTTT.

About this clonotype itself: The CDR3 does not close with the conserved phenylalanine or tryptophan, likely indicating a read error. The limits of the CDR3 on the DNA are not certain, so only TCRdb's listed CDR3 is given. The chain uses TRBV3-1 and TRBJ2-7. Ends included, the CDR3 has 14 residues. Germline CDR1 reads LGHDT; CDR2 reads YNNKEL (reference sequence). CDR3 protein: CASSPHGSSYEQYL.

This clonotype was counted many times. V and J are TRBV11-2 and TRBJ2-2; weak D call: TRBD2 (5 bases). The CDR3 has 15 residues. Germline V lookup: CDR1 SGHAT, CDR2 FQNNGV. V was shortened by 5 bases and J by 0 bases, with 10 bases between the two germline ends. The CDR3 DNA reads TGTGCCAGCAGCCCTTACGGGGCGAACACCGGGGAGCTGTTTTTT. Amino acid sequence: CASSPYGANTGELFF. The full variable domain, rest sourced from reference TRBV11-2 and TRBJ2-2, is EAGVAQSPRYKIIEKRQSVAFWCNPISGHATLYWYQQILGQGPKLLIQFQNNGVVDDSQLPKDRFSAERLKGVDSTLKIQPAKLEDSAVYLCASSPYGANTGELFFGEGSRLTVL.

This clonotype came up many times. J is TRBJ2-7 and V is TRBV7-8; no clear D gene. The germline CDR1 and CDR2 sequences are SGHVS and FQNEAQ. The CDR3 runs 13 residues. Trimming cost V 3 bases and J 1 base, with 7 bases left between them. Here the CDR3 reads CASSFSHSYEQYF. The CDR3 nucleotides are TGTGCCAGCAGCTTCAGCCATTCCTACGAGCAGTACTTC.

This clonotype was counted many times. This chain connects TRBV19 to TRBJ1-5; D uncertain. The CDR3 loop spans 13 amino acids. Germline CDR1 reads LNHDA; CDR2 reads SQIVND (reference sequence). The V and J ends lost 4 bases and 6 bases respectively, with 10 bases between them. This chain's CDR3 is CASSRFIGQPQHF. The CDR3 bases are TGTGCCAGTAGTAGATTTATCGGTCAGCCCCAGCATTTT.

The table lists this clonotype with many counts. This sequence joins TRBV30 and TRBJ1-5; a possible D gene is TRBD1 (5 bases). Germline CDR1 is GTSNPN and CDR2 is SVGIG (reference sequence). The length of the CDR3 is 15 residues. Trimming removed 0 bases from V and 3 bases from J, with 12 bases in between. CDR3 amino acids: CAWSVFGTPNQPQHF. CDR3 DNA sequence: TGTGCCTGGAGTGTATTTGGGACGCCCAATCAGCCCCAGCATTTT.

The chain employs TRBV20-1 and TRBJ2-7, with D uncertain. CDR1 is DFQATT and CDR2 is SNEGSKA in the germline V gene (reference sequence). This CDR3 region has 12 residues. V was trimmed by 2 bases and J by 3 bases, leaving 8 bases between them. DNA of the CDR3: TGCAGTGCTAGAATCACCCTCTACGAGCAGTACTTC. As protein: CSARITLYEQYF.

This clonotype was detected only a few times. J is TRBJ1-4 and V is TRBV20-1, with D possibly TRBD1 on 6 matching bases. The ends were cut back, 0 bases at V and 7 bases at J, with 12 bases in the middle. Germline lookup yields CDR1 DFQATT and CDR2 SNEGSKA (reference sequence). This CDR3 is built from 14 residues. The CDR3 reads CSARDASGVEKLFF. The CDR3 DNA reads TGCAGTGCTAGAGATGCGTCAGGGGTTGAAAAACTGTTTTTT.

Many counts were recorded for this clonotype. V usage is TRBV19 and J usage is TRBJ1-6; the D gene is possibly TRBD1 (5 bases). In germline, CDR1 is LNHDA, CDR2 SQIVND (reference sequence). CDR3 length: 16 residues. V was clipped by 4 bases and J by 9 bases, with 19 bases between them. The CDR3 DNA reads TGTGCCAGTAGTAACTCCTCCCCGGGACTCACTTCACCCCTCCACTTT. Amino acids: CASSNSSPGLTSPLHF.

This clonotype was observed many times. The rearrangement joins TRBV11-1 to TRBJ1-1; D gene uncertain. This CDR3 comprises 14 residues. Germline V gene sequence: CDR1 SGHAT, CDR2 FQDESV (reference sequence). Trimming cost V 0 bases and J 7 bases, with 12 bases left between them. In DNA form, the CDR3 reads TGTGCCAGCAGCTTAGCCGGACGGTTTAGTGAAGCTTTCTTT. Residues: CASSLAGRFSEAFF.

The V call is TRBV19, the J call TRBJ2-1; D is ambiguous. In germline, CDR1 is LNHDA, CDR2 SQIVND (reference sequence). CDR3 length: 14 residues. V was pared by 2 bases and J by 10 bases, with 15 bases between. CDR3 region: CASSIRAGPMEQFF. The DNA of the CDR3 is TGTGCCAGTAGTATAAGGGCTGGCCCCATGGAGCAGTTCTTC.

This clonotype was recorded a few times. The gene calls are TRBV12-3 or TRBV12-4 and TRBJ2-1, with TRBD2 matching 13 bases. The length of the CDR3 is 17 residues. V lost 5 bases and J lost 7; bases outside the gene matches: 11. The CDR3 sequence: CASSDIGGLAGVNEQFF. The CDR3 DNA reads as TGTGCCAGCAGTGACATAGGAGGACTAGCGGGAGTTAATGAGCAGTTCTTC.

This clonotype was recorded at least ten times. This chain joins TRBV27 and TRBJ1-1, with D maybe TRBD1 (5 bases). Trimming removed 5 bases from V and 1 base from J, with 11 bases in between. Germline CDR1 MNHEY, CDR2 SMNVEV (reference sequence). This CDR3 contains 14 residues. In DNA form, the CDR3 reads TGTGCCAGCAGTCCCCTTGACAGGAACACTGAAGCTTTCTTT. Protein sequence: CASSPLDRNTEAFF.

This clonotype was detected ten times or more. This sequence joins TRBV5-4 and TRBJ2-7; possible D gene TRBD1, 6 bases. Looked up from germline, CDR1 is SGHNT and CDR2 is YYREEE (reference sequence). The CDR3 is 13 amino acids. Trimming left V 4 bases short and J 4 bases short, with 12 bases between. CDR3 residues: CASSRGYSYEQYF. The CDR3 coding sequence is TGTGCCAGCAGCAGGGGGTATTCGTACGAGCAGTACTTC.

This clonotype was found a few times. The chain uses TRBV19 and TRBJ2-1, with D possibly being TRBD2 (5 bases). The CDR3 has 12 amino acids. V shed 10 bases and J shed 1 base, with 8 bases lying between them. Germline V gives CDR1 LNHDA, CDR2 SQIVND (reference sequence). The CDR3 reads CAILGSYNEQFF. The CDR3 DNA reads as TGTGCCATACTAGGATCCTACAATGAGCAGTTCTTC.

The V call is TRBV20-1, the J call TRBJ1-4; D is ambiguous. The length of the CDR3 is 14 residues. V was pared by 6 bases and J by 7 bases, with 18 bases between. CDR1 DFQATT and CDR2 SNEGSKA come from the germline V gene (reference sequence). CDR3 DNA sequence: TGCAGTGCCATTCCGAGCCAAGAGGTTGAAAAACTGTTTTTT. Protein: CSAIPSQEVEKLFF.

This clonotype was seen ten or more times. This chain uses TRBV27 with TRBJ1-1; D ambiguous. There are 15 residues in the CDR3. CDR1 and CDR2 from the germline V gene are MNHEY and SMNVEV (reference sequence). Trimming took off 6 bases at V and 7 bases at J, with 21 bases between the two ends. The CDR3 DNA reads TGTGCCAGCAGCCGCTCCGGACTCAACCGGGGTGAAGCTTTCTTT. Amino acid sequence: CASSRSGLNRGEAFF.